The rows below give T cell receptor beta chains drawn from one sample of a study of blood T cell repertoires in COVID-19. Clones were sequenced by immunoSEQ multiplex PCR, and TCRdb holds only the in-frame ones, with some missing. Altogether about 220,000 clones are present, less than 90% being singletons, with the ten largest covering nearly 20%. Material: peripheral blood. The receptors shown here come from a man under 40 with active or convalescent COVID-19. Both conserved end residues are part of each CDR3. D genes are given only for firm matches. Clone size appears in some rows only: once, few, many, or a class for an expanded clone.

TRBJ2-7	TRBV19	TRBD2	NA	TGTGCCAGTACTACGACTAGCGGCCACTACGAGCAGTACTTC	CASTTTSGHYEQYF
TRBJ2-1	TRBV3-1/TRBV3-2	TRBD2	NA	TGTGCCAGCAGCCACGGGACTAGCGGGGGGGCCACAGTACCAGGGGAGCAGTTCTTC	CASSHGTSGGATVPGEQFF
TRBJ1-5	TRBV10-2	NA	NA	TGCGCCAGCAGTGGACACGGACAACATCAGCCCCAGCATTTT	CASSGHGQHQPQHF
TRBJ1-2	TRBV5-4	NA	NA	TGTGCCAGCGAACTGGGAGGGGGAGGCTATGGCTACACCTTC	CASELGGGGYGYTF
TRBJ1-1	TRBV5-1	TRBD1	NA	TGCGCCAGCAGGCCCGGGACAGGGAACACTGAAGCTTTCTTT	CASRPGTGNTEAFF
TRBJ1-4	TRBV5-6	TRBD1	NA	TGTGCCAGCAGCTACCCCGGACAGGGTGTTGAAAAACTGTTTTTT	CASSYPGQGVEKLFF
TRBJ1-2	TRBV29-1	TRBD1	NA	TGCAGCGTTGAAACACCCGGGACAGGGGAATTCTATGGCTACACCTTC	CSVETPGTGEFYGYTF
TRBJ2-3	TRBV5-1	TRBD2	NA	TGCGCCAGCAGCTTGGTGACGGGAGGAGGCACAGATACGCAGTATTTT	CASSLVTGGGTDTQYF
TRBJ2-2	TRBV11-2	TRBD2	NA	TGTGCCAGCAGCAAAACTAGCGGGGCAACCGGGGAGCTGTTTTTT	CASSKTSGATGELFF
TRBJ2-1	TRBV4-3	NA	NA	TGCGCCAGCAGCCCTGGGGGGGCGGGGGTATACAATGAGCAGTTCTTC	CASSPGGAGVYNEQFF
TRBJ1-1	TRBV3-1/TRBV3-2	NA	NA	TGTGCCAGCAGCCATCTCACTTTGGCTTTCTTT	CASSHLTLAFF
TRBJ2-7	TRBV18	NA	NA	TGTGCCAGCTCACCATTAGAAACAGCCACCTACGAGCAGTACTTC	CASSPLETATYEQYF
TRBJ2-1	TRBV5-6	TRBD1	NA	TGTGCCAGCAGCTTGTGGACAGGGAGTAATGAGCAGTTCTTC	CASSLWTGSNEQFF
TRBJ2-3	TRBV30	TRBD1	few	TGTGCCTGGAGGGGCCCAGGGGGCCGAGGAGATACGCAGTATTTT	CAWRGPGGRGDTQYF
TRBJ2-5	TRBV18	NA	NA	TGTGCCAGCTCAGCCGGGTCGGTAGAGACCCAGTACTTC	CASSAGSVETQYF
TRBJ2-1	TRBV20-1	NA	NA	TGCAGTGCAGCGGCAGGGGATGAGCAGTTCTTC	CSAAAGDEQFF
TRBJ1-1	TRBV7-2	NA	few	TGTGCCAGCAGTGAACAGGGCGAAGCTTTCTTT	CASSEQGEAFF
TRBJ2-1	TRBV5-4	NA	NA	TGTGCCAGCAGCTTGATTAGCGATGAGCAGTTCTTC	CASSLISDEQFF
TRBJ2-7	TRBV18	TRBD2	NA	TGTGCCAGCTCCCCGACTAGCGGGTATTCCTACGAGCAGTACTTC	CASSPTSGYSYEQYF
TRBJ1-3	TRBV28	NA	NA	TGTGCCAGCAGTTCTCGTGGCCTTACCTCTGGAAACACCATATATTTT	CASSSRGLTSGNTIYF
TRBJ2-2	TRBV6-4	NA	NA	TGTGCCAGCAGTCTCACGGGAGTCGGGGAGCTGTTTTTT	CASSLTGVGELFF
TRBJ2-3	TRBV5-4	TRBD2	NA	TGTGCCAGCAGCTTTACAGCGGGGGGGCCCATCCGAGGCACAGATACGCAGTATTTT	CASSFTAGGPIRGTDTQYF
TRBJ1-2	TRBV3-1/TRBV3-2	NA	NA	TGTGCCAGCAGCCAAGATTTTCACACGGACCCAGGGGAAGGCTACACCTTC	CASSQDFHTDPGEGYTF
TRBJ2-7	TRBV18	NA	NA	TGTGCCAGCCCACCCGTGGGCGTGGACTACGAGCAGTACTTC	CASPPVGVDYEQYF
TRBJ2-5	TRBV7-3	TRBD1	NA	TGTGCCAGCAGCCTCCGCCAGGGGGCCCGGGAGACCCAGTACTTC	CASSLRQGARETQYF
TRBJ1-6	TRBV4-1	NA	few	TGCGCCAGCAGGAAGGGGCCCAATTCACCCCTCCACTTT	CASRKGPNSPLHF
TRBJ2-7	TRBV27	TRBD1	few	TGTGCCAGCAGTTCGGGACAGACCTTCGGCTACGAGCAGTACTTC	CASSSGQTFGYEQYF
TRBJ1-2	TRBV28	NA	NA	TGTGCCAGCAGAATCATTGTTGGGGGGGCTGCTGGCTACACCTTC	CASRIIVGGAAGYTF
TRBJ2-2	TRBV19	TRBD2	NA	TGTGCCAGTAGTACGGGACTAGCGGGAGTAGGCACCGGGGAGCTGTTTTTT	CASSTGLAGVGTGELFF
TRBJ2-3	TRBV9	NA	many	TGTGCCAGCAGCGTAGGTCATCGGACAAGCACAGATACGCAGTATTTT	CASSVGHRTSTDTQYF
TRBJ1-4	TRBV5-1	TRBD1	NA	TGCGCCAGCAGGAGTGGGACAGGGGGCGAAAAACTGTTTTTT	CASRSGTGGEKLFF
TRBJ1-1	TRBV18	NA	NA	TGTGCCAGCTCACCGTCGGTGTGGAAGGACTCAAAGAACACTGAAGCTTTCTTT	CASSPSVWKDSKNTEAFF
TRBJ1-1	TRBV9	NA	NA	TGTGCCAGCAGCGTAGCCATCAACACTGAAGCTTTCTTT	CASSVAINTEAFF
TRBJ2-1	TRBV7-2	NA	NA	TGTGCCAGCAGCTTAAGGGCGGGGAACTACAATGAGCAGTTCTTC	CASSLRAGNYNEQFF
TRBJ1-2	TRBV7-2	TRBD1	few	TGTGCCAGCAGGAGGGGACAGACCTATGGCTACACCTTC	CASRRGQTYGYTF
TRBJ2-5	TRBV5-1	NA	NA	TGCGCCAGCAGCTTGGAAGCGACAAGGGGCCAAGAGACCCAGTACTTC	CASSLEATRGQETQYF
TRBJ1-6	TRBV7-9	TRBD1	NA	TGTGCCAGCAGCTTAGGTGACAGGGAGAATTCACCCCTCCACTTT	CASSLGDRENSPLHF
TRBJ2-7	TRBV4-2	TRBD2	NA	TGTGCCAGCAGCCAAGAAATTAGCGGGATCAACGAGCAGTACTTC	CASSQEISGINEQYF
TRBJ1-1	TRBV24-1	TRBD1	NA	TGTGCCACCAGGGGAAGGACAGGGGAGAACACTGAAGCTTTCTTT	CATRGRTGENTEAFF
TRBJ2-3	TRBV6-4	NA	NA	TGTGCCAGCAGTGAGTCAGGGGCCCTTTCCCTAAGCACAGATACGCAGTATTTT	CASSESGALSLSTDTQYF
TRBJ2-2	TRBV6-1	NA	NA	TGTGCCAGCAGTGAAGTATCTCCCAGACACGCCGGGGAGCTGTTTTTT	CASSEVSPRHAGELFF
TRBJ2-3	TRBV18	TRBD1	NA	TGTGCCAGCTCACCACGGCAACAGGGGTTTATCAGAAGCCCAAGGGATACGCAGTATTTT	CASSPRQQGFIRSPRDTQYF
TRBJ2-7	TRBV5-1	NA	few	TGCGCCAGCAGCCTAACCGGGACAACCTACGAGCAGTACTTC	CASSLTGTTYEQYF
TRBJ1-1	TRBV9	NA	few	TGTGCCAGCAGCGTAACTCCGAACACTGAAGCTTTCTTT	CASSVTPNTEAFF
TRBJ1-1	TRBV24-1	TRBD1	NA	TGTGCCACCTCTTACAGGGGGGACACTGAAGCTTTCTTT	CATSYRGDTEAFF
TRBJ2-7	TRBV28	NA	once	TGTGCCAGCAGGGGCGCGGGGAAAAGCTCCGAGCAGTACTTC	CASRGAGKSSEQYF
TRBJ2-3	TRBV28	TRBD1	NA	TGTGCCAGCAGTCTCAACAGGGGGCTTACGCAGTATTTT	CASSLNRGLTQYF
TRBJ2-1	TRBV7-9	NA	NA	TGTGCCAGCAGCTTAAATACCGTAGACAATGAGCAGTTCTTC	CASSLNTVDNEQFF
TRBJ2-3	TRBV6-2/TRBV6-3	TRBD2	NA	TGTGCCAGCAGTTACTCGGCTACTAGCGGACTCCTAAGCACAGATACGCAGTATTTT	CASSYSATSGLLSTDTQYF
TRBJ2-1	TRBV4-3	TRBD2	NA	TGCGCCAGCAGCCAAGATTGGGTAGCGGGGGGGCTGTACAATGAGCAGTTCTTC	CASSQDWVAGGLYNEQFF
TRBJ2-2	TRBV5-4	NA	NA	TGTGCCAGCACCCCACCCCAGGGTGAAACCGGGGAGCTGTTTTTT	CASTPPQGETGELFF
TRBJ2-7	TRBV3-1/TRBV3-2	TRBD2	NA	TGTGCCAGCAGCCTCTCGGGACTAGCGGGAGGCCACCGTTACGAGCAGTACTTC	CASSLSGLAGGHRYEQYF
TRBJ2-3	TRBV27	NA	NA	TGTGCCAGTTCCGGTTGGGCCCCTAGCACAGATACGCAGTATTTT	CASSGWAPSTDTQYF
TRBJ1-5	TRBV7-9	TRBD1	NA	TGTGCCAGCAGCCCTACTGGGCAGGGGGTCGATCAGCCCCAGCATTTT	CASSPTGQGVDQPQHF
TRBJ2-2	TRBV28	NA	NA	TGTGCCAGTGTAACAGGACAGCTAAACACCGGGGAGCTGTTTTTT	CASVTGQLNTGELFF
TRBJ1-1	TRBV12-3/TRBV12-4	NA	NA	TGTGCCAGCAGTTCCGGGAAAGGACTTGAAGCTTTCTTT	CASSSGKGLEAFF